The rows below give T cell receptor beta chains drawn from one sample of a study of regulatory T cells in long-lasting Graves disease. TCRdb redid the calling of the multiplex PCR reads with MiXCR, one entry per CDR3 protein. This table holds roughly 380,000 distinct CDR3 sequences, 15% to 19% found once. Source: peripheral blood mononuclear cells (PBMCs), taken at new diagnosis, from a patient treated with antithyroid drugs. Receptor source: a female donor with Graves disease. The CDR3 runs from the conserved cysteine through the conserved F or W. Fields, in order: CDR3 protein, CDR3 DNA, V gene, J gene, D gene, clone size. D genes are given only for firm matches. Expanded clones get a size class; other rows say once, few or many, or leave the size out.

cdr3_aa: CAWGVTSGSSTDTQYF
cdr3_nt: TGTGCCTGGGGAGTTACTAGCGGATCTAGCACAGATACGCAGTATTTT
v_call: TRBV30
j_call: TRBJ2-3
d_call: TRBD2
clone_size: .

cdr3_aa: CASSVEVGGTNTGELFF
cdr3_nt: TGTGCCAGCAGCGTAGAAGTCGGCGGGACGAACACCGGGGAGCTGTTTTTT
v_call: TRBV9
j_call: TRBJ2-2
d_call: .
clone_size: few

cdr3_aa: CATRPDWNTEAFF
cdr3_nt: TGTGCCACCCGCCCGGACTGGAACACTGAAGCTTTCTTT
v_call: TRBV28
j_call: TRBJ1-1
d_call: .
clone_size: many

cdr3_aa: CSTAYEQFF
cdr3_nt: TGTTCTACAGCTTATGAGCAGTTCTTC
v_call: TRBV12-3/TRBV12-4
j_call: TRBJ2-1
d_call: .
clone_size: .

cdr3_aa: CASSYGTNTDTQYF
cdr3_nt: TGTGCCAGCAGCTATGGCACTAACACAGATACGCAGTATTTT
v_call: TRBV5-6
j_call: TRBJ2-3
d_call: .
clone_size: many

cdr3_aa: CASSQEVRGETQYF
cdr3_nt: TGTGCCAGCAGCCAAGAGGTTCGGGGTGAGACCCAGTACTTC
v_call: TRBV3-1
j_call: TRBJ2-5
d_call: .
clone_size: many

cdr3_aa: CASSAVGGTQYF
cdr3_nt: TGTGCCAGCAGTGCGGTGGGTGGGACGCAGTATTTT
v_call: TRBV27
j_call: TRBJ2-3
d_call: .
clone_size: many

cdr3_aa: CASSYDGQTNQPQHF
cdr3_nt: TGTGCCAGCAGTTACGATGGACAGACAAATCAGCCCCAGCATTTT
v_call: TRBV6-5
j_call: TRBJ1-5
d_call: .
clone_size: many

cdr3_aa: CASIVVAGAGELFF
cdr3_nt: TGTGCCAGCATCGTGGTAGCGGGAGCCGGGGAGCTGTTTTTT
v_call: TRBV12-3/TRBV12-4
j_call: TRBJ2-2
d_call: TRBD2
clone_size: many

cdr3_aa: CSAEELTGGSYEQYF
cdr3_nt: TGCAGTGCTGAGGAATTGACAGGGGGCTCCTACGAGCAGTACTTC
v_call: TRBV20-1
j_call: TRBJ2-7
d_call: TRBD1
clone_size: .

cdr3_aa: CSVTSVRGEQETQYF
cdr3_nt: TGCAGTGTCACATCCGTACGCGGGGAGCAAGAGACCCAGTACTTC
v_call: TRBV20-1
j_call: TRBJ2-5
d_call: .
clone_size: many

cdr3_aa: CASSYSTSGRPRSGYEQYF
cdr3_nt: TGTGCCAGCAGTTACTCGACTAGCGGGAGGCCCCGCTCGGGCTACGAGCAGTACTTC
v_call: TRBV6-2/TRBV6-3
j_call: TRBJ2-7
d_call: TRBD2
clone_size: many

cdr3_aa: CASSFGQSEAFF
cdr3_nt: TGTGCCAGCAGCTTTGGGCAGTCTGAAGCTTTCTTT
v_call: TRBV7-3
j_call: TRBJ1-1
d_call: .
clone_size: many

cdr3_aa: CASSEWQGYSNQPQHF
cdr3_nt: TGTGCCAGCAGTGAATGGCAGGGCTATAGCAATCAGCCCCAGCATTTT
v_call: TRBV2
j_call: TRBJ1-5
d_call: .
clone_size: .

cdr3_aa: CASTSEGGEQYF
cdr3_nt: TGCGCCAGCACCTCTGAGGGCGGGGAGCAGTACTTC
v_call: TRBV5-1
j_call: TRBJ2-7
d_call: .
clone_size: many

cdr3_aa: CASSQGHSGNSPLHF
cdr3_nt: TGTGCCAGCAGCCAAGGACACTCGGGTAATTCACCCCTCCACTTT
v_call: TRBV4-2
j_call: TRBJ1-6
d_call: .
clone_size: .

cdr3_aa: CASSLRPSSEAFF
cdr3_nt: TGTGCCAGCAGTTTACGCCCGAGCTCAGAAGCTTTCTTT
v_call: TRBV27
j_call: TRBJ1-1
d_call: .
clone_size: many

cdr3_aa: CASSEEDTWGQETQYF
cdr3_nt: TGTGCCAGCAGTGAAGAGGATACTTGGGGCCAAGAGACCCAGTACTTC
v_call: TRBV2
j_call: TRBJ2-5
d_call: .
clone_size: many

cdr3_aa: CASSIQGTYNEQFF
cdr3_nt: TGTGCCAGCAGCATACAGGGGACCTACAATGAGCAGTTCTTC
v_call: TRBV7-2
j_call: TRBJ2-1
d_call: TRBD1
clone_size: many

cdr3_aa: CASSQDIPTGGGNQPQHF
cdr3_nt: TGCGCCAGCAGCCAAGATATTCCCACAGGGGGCGGCAATCAGCCCCAGCATTTT
v_call: TRBV4-1
j_call: TRBJ1-5
d_call: TRBD1
clone_size: .

cdr3_aa: CASSIAGTDLYEQYF
cdr3_nt: TGTGCCAGTAGTATAGCCGGGACGGACCTCTACGAGCAGTACTTC
v_call: TRBV19
j_call: TRBJ2-7
d_call: .
clone_size: .

cdr3_aa: CASSQSGTSGGALEQFF
cdr3_nt: TGTGCCAGCAGCCAATCCGGGACTAGCGGGGGGGCCCTTGAGCAGTTCTTC
v_call: TRBV3-1
j_call: TRBJ2-1
d_call: TRBD2
clone_size: .

cdr3_aa: CASSQDGKRNTGELFF
cdr3_nt: TGTGCCAGCAGCCAAGACGGCAAGCGGAACACCGGGGAGCTGTTTTTT
v_call: TRBV14
j_call: TRBJ2-2
d_call: .
clone_size: many

cdr3_aa: CASRPLGLGEKLFF
cdr3_nt: TGCGCCAGCCGGCCCCTTGGGCTCGGGGAAAAACTGTTTTTT
v_call: TRBV5-1
j_call: TRBJ1-4
d_call: .
clone_size: many

cdr3_aa: CASSLSRDWGGELFF
cdr3_nt: TGTGCCAGCAGTTTATCGAGGGATTGGGGCGGGGAGCTGTTTTTT
v_call: TRBV28
j_call: TRBJ2-2
d_call: .
clone_size: many

cdr3_aa: CASSPRRLGPSDTQYF
cdr3_nt: TGTGCCAGCAGCCCTCGAAGACTAGGGCCCAGCGATACGCAGTATTTT
v_call: TRBV7-9
j_call: TRBJ2-3
d_call: .
clone_size: many

cdr3_aa: CSAQLAGHTYEQYF
cdr3_nt: TGCAGTGCACAACTAGCGGGACACACCTACGAGCAGTACTTC
v_call: TRBV20-1
j_call: TRBJ2-7
d_call: TRBD2
clone_size: many

cdr3_aa: CASSQDWSQPQHF
cdr3_nt: TGTGCCAGCAGCCAAGACTGGAGTCAGCCCCAGCATTTT
v_call: TRBV11-2
j_call: TRBJ1-5
d_call: .
clone_size: many

cdr3_aa: CASSEQGYDDEQFF
cdr3_nt: TGCGCCAGCAGCGAACAGGGTTATGACGATGAGCAGTTCTTC
v_call: TRBV5-1
j_call: TRBJ2-1
d_call: .
clone_size: many

cdr3_aa: CASSGGTARGTDTQYF
cdr3_nt: TGTGCCAGCAGCGGGGGGACTGCGAGAGGCACAGATACGCAGTATTTT
v_call: TRBV7-3
j_call: TRBJ2-3
d_call: .
clone_size: many

cdr3_aa: CASSAGFSSTDTQYF
cdr3_nt: TGTGCCAGCAGTGCCGGTTTCTCTAGCACAGATACGCAGTATTTT
v_call: TRBV2
j_call: TRBJ2-3
d_call: .
clone_size: .

cdr3_aa: CASSQTWTGNTGELFF
cdr3_nt: TGCGCCAGCAGCCAGACCTGGACAGGGAACACCGGGGAGCTGTTTTTT
v_call: TRBV4-1
j_call: TRBJ2-2
d_call: TRBD1
clone_size: many

cdr3_aa: CASSLGVQTSTDTQYF
cdr3_nt: TGCGCCAGCAGCTTGGGGGTGCAGACTTCCACAGATACGCAGTATTTT
v_call: TRBV5-1
j_call: TRBJ2-3
d_call: .
clone_size: few

cdr3_aa: CASSIFGTGDQPQHF
cdr3_nt: TGTGCCAGTAGTATTTTCGGGACAGGGGACCAGCCCCAGCATTTT
v_call: TRBV19
j_call: TRBJ1-5
d_call: TRBD1
clone_size: few

cdr3_aa: CASQAGPLDEQYF
cdr3_nt: TGTGCCAGCCAAGCGGGGCCACTCGACGAGCAGTACTTC
v_call: TRBV13
j_call: TRBJ2-7
d_call: TRBD2
clone_size: many

cdr3_aa: CASSQVSGDQPQHF
cdr3_nt: TGTGCCAGCAGCCAAGTATCTGGGGACCAGCCCCAGCATTTT
v_call: TRBV4-2
j_call: TRBJ1-5
d_call: .
clone_size: many

cdr3_aa: CASSYSGENVSGYTF
cdr3_nt: TGTGCCAGCAGTTACTCGGGGGAAAACGTCTCTGGCTACACCTTC
v_call: TRBV6-5
j_call: TRBJ1-2
d_call: .
clone_size: many

cdr3_aa: CASSPEVGTAMNTEAFF
cdr3_nt: TGTGCCAGCAGCCCAGAGGTCGGGACCGCCATGAACACTGAAGCTTTCTTT
v_call: TRBV9
j_call: TRBJ1-1
d_call: .
clone_size: few

cdr3_aa: CASSQGQRYYGYTF
cdr3_nt: TGTGCCAGCAGCCAAGGCCAACGATACTATGGCTACACCTTC
v_call: TRBV14
j_call: TRBJ1-2
d_call: .
clone_size: many

cdr3_aa: CTSSEGTGGYNEQFF
cdr3_nt: TGTACCAGCAGTGAAGGGACAGGGGGTTACAATGAGCAGTTCTTC
v_call: TRBV6-1
j_call: TRBJ2-1
d_call: TRBD1
clone_size: .

cdr3_aa: CASSQDRASNEKLFF
cdr3_nt: TGTGCCAGCAGCCAGGACAGGGCGTCTAATGAAAAACTGTTTTTT
v_call: TRBV4-2
j_call: TRBJ1-4
d_call: TRBD1
clone_size: many

cdr3_aa: CASSQDRIWTEAFF
cdr3_nt: TGTGCCAGCAGCCAGGACAGGATCTGGACTGAAGCTTTCTTT
v_call: TRBV14
j_call: TRBJ1-1
d_call: TRBD1
clone_size: many

cdr3_aa: CASSLFPPQGALSYEQYF
cdr3_nt: TGTGCCAGCAGTTTATTCCCTCCTCAGGGGGCACTAAGCTACGAGCAGTACTTC
v_call: TRBV27
j_call: TRBJ2-7
d_call: TRBD1
clone_size: many

cdr3_aa: CASSLLLGAAGLSTEAFF
cdr3_nt: TGTGCCAGCAGTTTATTATTAGGGGCAGCGGGGTTGAGCACTGAAGCTTTCTTT
v_call: TRBV27
j_call: TRBJ1-1
d_call: .
clone_size: many

cdr3_aa: CASSTNDRNPFYNEQFF
cdr3_nt: TGTGCCAGCAGCACAAATGACCGGAACCCCTTCTACAATGAGCAGTTCTTC
v_call: TRBV6-1
j_call: TRBJ2-1
d_call: .
clone_size: many

cdr3_aa: CASSPQGLGTEAFF
cdr3_nt: TGTGCCAGCAGTCCCCAGGGGTTGGGAACTGAAGCTTTCTTT
v_call: TRBV12-3/TRBV12-4
j_call: TRBJ1-1
d_call: .
clone_size: many